The present T cell receptor (beta chain) was sequenced within a study of T cells in Graves' hyperthyroidism and ophthalmopathy. Background on the study: Blood from the periphery was taken at initial diagnosis, before any treatment. General study findings and limits: Ophthalmopathy was predicted by the model a median of roughly 6.6 months ahead of onset. Among clonotypes expanded in thyroid above 0.001, most were also found in blood.

This CDR3 spans 14 amino acids. J was trimmed by 6 bases and V by 5 bases; bases with no gene match: 7. Cells are PBMCs isolated from 10 ml of fresh blood. There are many counts of this clonotype. Its antigen is unknown. RNA transcripts provided the source from which TCR beta CDR3 regions were amplified. Initially, a first-round RT-PCR of the TCR CDR3 employed the HTBI primer set. TCRdb reanalysed the multiplex PCR reads using MiXCR and keeps one entry per CDR3 protein. The table has roughly 380,000 distinct CDR3 sequences, around 13% seen once. This clonotype originated in a woman aged 55 to 70 with Graves' hyperthyroidism. The sample comprised blood. The chain employs TRBV12-3 or TRBV12-4 and TRBJ1-5; TRBD1 matches 7 bases. As DNA, the CDR3 is TGTGCCAGCAGTCATACAGGGGTTTTTCAGCCCCAGCATTTT. This encodes CASSHTGVFQPQHF.